The 6 T cell receptor beta chains below were found in one sample sequenced in a study of shared T cell receptors in the human thymus. Using immunoSEQ multiplex PCR, the repertoire was profiled, and TCRdb retains in-frame clones only, with some absent. The sample consists of 500,000 to 550,000 clones, about four fifths of them appearing once. This sample was shared with a second study, whose subject was human thymus T cells.

Sequencing used thymocytes. These TCRs come from a boy younger than two with a congenital heart defect.

V gene TRBV28 combines with J gene TRBJ1-2; D gene unclear. The CDR3 length is 16 residues. Trimming stripped 6 bases from V and 4 bases from J, with 21 bases between. The V gene's germline CDR1 is MDHEN and CDR2 SYDVKM. The CDR3: CASSLGLTGGLYGYTF. The CDR3 nucleotides read TGTGCCAGCAGCCTCGGATTGACTGGAGGGCTCTATGGCTACACCTTC.

This clone was observed once. This chain connects TRBV15 to TRBJ2-5; 8 bases are shared with TRBD2. Germline V gives CDR1 LNHNV, CDR2 YYDKDF (reference sequence). The CDR3 spans 18 residues. J gave up 2 bases and V 1 base, and 12 bases lay outside the gene matches. In DNA, the CDR3 is TGTGCCACCAGCAGAGGGAACCCGTTACTAGCGGTTCAAGAGACCCAGTACTTC. It encodes CATSRGNPLLAVQETQYF.

The chain employs TRBV29-1 and TRBJ2-7; 11 bases agree with TRBD1. In germline, CDR1 is SQVTM, CDR2 ANQGSEA. The CDR3 is 12 residues long. V was pared by 3 bases and J by 6 bases, with 1 base of the junction left unmatched. Here the CDR3 DNA reads TGCAGCGTTGAGGGACAGGGGGGCGAGCAGTACTTC. Amino acid sequence: CSVEGQGGEQYF.

The chain uses TRBV5-1 and TRBJ2-7; D is possibly TRBD1 (5 bases). The V and J ends lost 0 bases and 0 bases respectively, with 10 bases between them. The V gene's germline CDR1 is SGHRS and CDR2 YFSETQ. This CDR3 has 15 amino acids. The CDR3 region is CASSLARAPSYEQYF. CDR3 in DNA: TGCGCCAGCAGCTTGGCCAGGGCCCCCTCCTACGAGCAGTACTTC. The whole variable domain, filled in from reference TRBV5-1 and TRBJ2-7, reads KAGVTQTPRYLIKTRGQQVTLSCSPISGHRSVSWYQQTPGQGLQFLFEYFSETQRNKGNFPGRFSGRQFSNSRSEMNVSTLELGDSALYLCASSLARAPSYEQYFGPGTRLTVT.

The chain carries TRBV11-2 and TRBJ2-5; 12 bases map to TRBD2. This CDR3 region has 19 residues. Per the germline V gene, CDR1 is SGHAT and CDR2 is FQNNGV. J lost 2 bases, V lost 5 bases, and 15 bases had no gene match. The CDR3 region has the DNA TGTGCCAGCAGCACCTACCACCAACGACTAGCGGGAGTTCAAGAGACCCAGTACTTC. Its translation: CASSTYHQRLAGVQETQYF. Based on the CDR3 plus reference TRBV11-2 and TRBJ2-5, the full variable domain is EAGVAQSPRYKIIEKRQSVAFWCNPISGHATLYWYQQILGQGPKLLIQFQNNGVVDDSQLPKDRFSAERLKGVDSTLKIQPAKLEDSAVYLCASSTYHQRLAGVQETQYFGPGTRLLVL.

This sequence joins TRBV5-5 and TRBJ2-7; 9 positions agree with TRBD2. The germline V gene has CDR1 SGHKS and CDR2 YYEKEE (reference sequence). CDR3 size: 16 residues. The V gene end was trimmed by 4 bases and the J gene end by 3 bases; junction bases not matched to a gene: 11. The CDR3 coding sequence is TGTGCCAGCAGCCCCCCCGGGCTACTAGCGGGCTACGAGCAGTACTTC. Translation: CASSPPGLLAGYEQYF.